The T cell receptor beta chain described here comes from a study of CD8 T cells in ankylosing spondylitis. Study outcomes and limitations: One TCR beta motif, made up of 7 or 8 highly homologous variants, appeared characteristic of ankylosing spondylitis blood. Certain motif variants had earlier been reported in reactive arthritis synovial fluid and blood. CD8+ disease-linked clones were present at relatively low frequencies in blood.

Via MiXCR, TCRdb re-called the 5' RACE reads, giving one row per CDR3 protein. This table has 250,000 to 300,000 distinct CDR3 sequences, 20% appearing once. A word on this clonotype: No antigen is known for it. Sequence at one end of the junction differs from germline and may be a read error.

Germline V gene sequence: CDR1 SNHLY, CDR2 FYNNEI. This CDR3 spans 15 amino acids. The clonotype originates from a male donor with ankylosing spondylitis or in good health (not recorded which). This chain connects TRBV2 to TRBJ2-3; 10 bases line up with TRBD1. The specimen was blood, either unsorted or a sorted T cell fraction (not recorded which). The CDR3 reads CVSSPDRGGSDTQYF. CDR3 DNA: TGTGTCAGCAGTCCGGACAGGGGGGGGTCAGATACGCAGTATTTT.